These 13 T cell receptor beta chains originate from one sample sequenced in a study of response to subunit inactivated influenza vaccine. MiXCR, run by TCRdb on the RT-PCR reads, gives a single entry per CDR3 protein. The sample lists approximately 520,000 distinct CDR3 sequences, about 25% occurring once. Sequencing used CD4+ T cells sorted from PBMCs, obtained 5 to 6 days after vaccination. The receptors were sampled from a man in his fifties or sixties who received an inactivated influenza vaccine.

The CDR3 DNA is TGCAGTGCTAGCGGACTAGCGGGAGGTCAAGAGACCCAGTACTTC. This translates into CSASGLAGGQETQYF. The chain uses TRBV20-1 and TRBJ2-5; 14 positions agree with TRBD2. V trimming: 3 bases; J trimming: 2 bases; junction bases outside the gene matches: 2. Germline V lookup: CDR1 DFQATT, CDR2 SNEGSKA (reference sequence). This CDR3 contains 15 residues.

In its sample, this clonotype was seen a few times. This CDR3 reads CASSLAWGQGTGELFF. The CDR3 bases are TGTGCCAGCAGTTTAGCGTGGGGGCAGGGCACCGGGGAGCTGTTTTTT. V is TRBV12-3 or TRBV12-4 and J is TRBJ2-2; the D gene is possibly TRBD1 (6 bases). CDR3 size: 16 residues. Trimming took off 0 bases at V and 4 bases at J, with 12 bases between the two ends.

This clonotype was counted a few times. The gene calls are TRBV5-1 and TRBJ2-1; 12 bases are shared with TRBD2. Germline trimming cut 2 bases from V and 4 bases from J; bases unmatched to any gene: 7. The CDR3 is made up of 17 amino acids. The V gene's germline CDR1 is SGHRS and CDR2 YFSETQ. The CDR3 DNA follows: TGCGCCAGCAGCTTATTTCAGACTAGCGGGAGTTACAATGAGCAGTTCTTC. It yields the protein CASSLFQTSGSYNEQFF. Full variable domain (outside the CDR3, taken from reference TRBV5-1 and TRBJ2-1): KAGVTQTPRYLIKTRGQQVTLSCSPISGHRSVSWYQQTPGQGLQFLFEYFSETQRNKGNFPGRFSGRQFSNSRSEMNVSTLELGDSALYLCASSLFQTSGSYNEQFFGPGTRLTVL.

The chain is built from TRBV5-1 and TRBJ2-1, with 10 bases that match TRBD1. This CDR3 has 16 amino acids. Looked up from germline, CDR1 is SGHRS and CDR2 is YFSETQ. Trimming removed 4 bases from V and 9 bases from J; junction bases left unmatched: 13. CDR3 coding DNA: TGCGCCAGCAGCCTTACCCCGGGACAGGGGATGGGTGAGCAGTTCTTC. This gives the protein CASSLTPGQGMGEQFF.

The CDR3 protein is CASSKTGKNIQYF. In DNA form, the CDR3 reads TGTGCCAGCAGTAAGACAGGGAAAAACATTCAGTACTTC. The chain couples TRBV12-3 or TRBV12-4 to TRBJ2-4; 7 bases are a match to TRBD1. The CDR3 sequence is 13 residues long. The V and J ends lost 5 bases and 4 bases, in that order; junction bases with no gene match: 2.

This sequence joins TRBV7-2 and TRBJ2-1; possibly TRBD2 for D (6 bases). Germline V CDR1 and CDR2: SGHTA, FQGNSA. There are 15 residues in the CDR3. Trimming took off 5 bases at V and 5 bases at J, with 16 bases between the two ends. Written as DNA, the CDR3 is TGTGCCAGCAGCGTCCGGGACTTGACACACAATGAGCAGTTCTTC. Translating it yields CASSVRDLTHNEQFF.

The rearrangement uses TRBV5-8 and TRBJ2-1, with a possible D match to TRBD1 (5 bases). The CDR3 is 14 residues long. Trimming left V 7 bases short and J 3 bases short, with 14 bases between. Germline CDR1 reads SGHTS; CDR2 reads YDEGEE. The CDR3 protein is CASGLWTLYNEQFF. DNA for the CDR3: TGTGCCAGCGGCCTCTGGACACTCTACAATGAGCAGTTCTTC.

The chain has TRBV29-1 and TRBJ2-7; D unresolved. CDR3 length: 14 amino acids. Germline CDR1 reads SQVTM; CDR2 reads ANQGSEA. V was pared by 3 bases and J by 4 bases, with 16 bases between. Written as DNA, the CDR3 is TGCAGCGTTGATCTACCTTCAACCGGGTACGAGCAGTACTTC. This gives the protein CSVDLPSTGYEQYF.

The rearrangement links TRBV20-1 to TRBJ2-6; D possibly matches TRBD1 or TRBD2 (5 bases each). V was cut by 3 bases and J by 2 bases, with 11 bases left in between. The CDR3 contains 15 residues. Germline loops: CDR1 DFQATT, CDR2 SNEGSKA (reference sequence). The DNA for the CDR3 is TGCAGTGCTAGGGGGACGGAGACTGGGGCCAACGTCCTGACTTTC. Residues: CSARGTETGANVLTF.

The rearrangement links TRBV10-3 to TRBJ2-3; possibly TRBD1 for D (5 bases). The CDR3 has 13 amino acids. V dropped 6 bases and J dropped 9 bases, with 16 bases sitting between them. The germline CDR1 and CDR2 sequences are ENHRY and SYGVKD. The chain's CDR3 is CAIRTPTAVTQYF. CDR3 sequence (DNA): TGTGCCATCAGGACCCCGACAGCCGTGACGCAGTATTTT.

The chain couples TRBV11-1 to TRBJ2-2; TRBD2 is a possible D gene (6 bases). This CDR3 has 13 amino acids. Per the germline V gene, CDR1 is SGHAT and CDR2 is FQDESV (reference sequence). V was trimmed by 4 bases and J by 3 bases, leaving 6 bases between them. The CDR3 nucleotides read TGTGCCAGCAGCTGGGGGGACACCGGGGAGCTGTTTTTT. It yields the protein CASSWGDTGELFF.

The CDR3 bases are TGCGCCAGCAGCTTGGCCCCCACGGGGATGTCCACTGAAGCTTTCTTT. Its translation is CASSLAPTGMSTEAFF. J is TRBJ1-1 and V is TRBV5-1; no firm D call. V was pared by 0 bases and J by 4 bases, with 16 bases between. The germline CDR1 and CDR2 sequences are SGHRS and YFSETQ. The CDR3 covers 16 residues.

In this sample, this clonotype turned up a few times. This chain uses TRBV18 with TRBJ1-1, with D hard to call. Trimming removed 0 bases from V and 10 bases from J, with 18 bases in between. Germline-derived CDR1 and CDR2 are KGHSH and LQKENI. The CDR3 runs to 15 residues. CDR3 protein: CASSPPAAGARGAFF. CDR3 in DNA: TGTGCCAGCTCACCACCGGCGGCGGGCGCTCGTGGAGCTTTCTTT.